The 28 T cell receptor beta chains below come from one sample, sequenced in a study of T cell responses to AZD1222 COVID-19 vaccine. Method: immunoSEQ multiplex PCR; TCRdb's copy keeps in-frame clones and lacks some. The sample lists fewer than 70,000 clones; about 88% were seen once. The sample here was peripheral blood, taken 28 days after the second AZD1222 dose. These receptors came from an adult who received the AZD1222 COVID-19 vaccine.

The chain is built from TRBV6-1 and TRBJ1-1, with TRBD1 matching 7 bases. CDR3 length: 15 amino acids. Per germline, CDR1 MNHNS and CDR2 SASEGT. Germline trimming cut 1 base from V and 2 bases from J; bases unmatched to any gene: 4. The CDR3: CASSEETGINTEAFF. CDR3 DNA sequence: TGTGCCAGCAGTGAAGAGACAGGGATAAACACTGAAGCTTTCTTT.

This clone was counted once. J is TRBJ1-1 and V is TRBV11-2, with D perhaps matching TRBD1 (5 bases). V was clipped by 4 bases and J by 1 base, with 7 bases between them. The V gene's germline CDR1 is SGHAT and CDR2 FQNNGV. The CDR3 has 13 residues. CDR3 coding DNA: TGTGCCAGCAGCTGGGGACCGAACACTGAAGCTTTCTTT. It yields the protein CASSWGPNTEAFF.

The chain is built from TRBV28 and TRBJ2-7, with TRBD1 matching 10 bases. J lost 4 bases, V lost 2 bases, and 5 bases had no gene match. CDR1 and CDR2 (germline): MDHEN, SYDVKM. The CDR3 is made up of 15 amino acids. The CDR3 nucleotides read TGTGCCAGCAGTTTAGGGACAGGGGTAACATACGAGCAGTACTTC. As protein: CASSLGTGVTYEQYF.

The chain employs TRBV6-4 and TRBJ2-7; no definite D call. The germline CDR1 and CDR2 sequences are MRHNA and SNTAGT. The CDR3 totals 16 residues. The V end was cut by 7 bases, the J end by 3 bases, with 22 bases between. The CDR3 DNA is TGTGCCAGCACCGACCCACCAATTATCTCATACTACGAGCAGTACTTC. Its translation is CASTDPPIISYYEQYF.

In DNA form, the CDR3 reads TGTGCCAGCTCACCGACTCCGGGACTAGCGGGCGGAGAGAGAGACCAGTACTTC. This translates into CASSPTPGLAGGERDQYF. The chain has TRBV18 and TRBJ2-5; TRBD2 matches 12 bases. Germline CDR1 is KGHSH and CDR2 is LQKENI. CDR3 length: 18 residues. V was pared by 3 bases and J by 10 bases, with 18 bases of the junction left unmatched. The whole variable domain, filled in from reference TRBV18 and TRBJ2-5, reads NAGVMQNPRHLVRRRGQEARLRCSPMKGHSHVYWYRQLPEEGLKFMVYLQKENIIDESGMPKERFSAEFPKEGPSILRIQQVVRGDSAAYFCASSPTPGLAGGERDQYFGPGTRLLVL.

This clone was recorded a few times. CDR3 amino acids: CASSLGRTGGQPQHF. As DNA, the CDR3 is TGTGCCAGCAGCTTAGGCCGGACAGGGGGTCAGCCCCAGCATTTT. The chain uses TRBV7-8 and TRBJ1-5, with 10 bases that match TRBD1. The CDR3 is 15 amino acids. Germline V gene sequence: CDR1 SGHVS, CDR2 FQNEAQ. V was pared by 1 base and J by 6 bases, with 3 bases of the junction left unmatched.

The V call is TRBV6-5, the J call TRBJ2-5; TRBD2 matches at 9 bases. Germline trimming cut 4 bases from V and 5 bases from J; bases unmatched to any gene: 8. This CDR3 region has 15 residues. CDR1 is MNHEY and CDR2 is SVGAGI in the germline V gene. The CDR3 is CASSSGRGGSETQYF. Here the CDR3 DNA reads TGTGCCAGCAGTTCAGGGCGGGGGGGCAGCGAGACCCAGTACTTC.

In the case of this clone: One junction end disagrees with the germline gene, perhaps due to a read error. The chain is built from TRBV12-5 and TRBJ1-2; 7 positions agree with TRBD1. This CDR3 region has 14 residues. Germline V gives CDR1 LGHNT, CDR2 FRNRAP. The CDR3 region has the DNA TGTGCTAGTGGCTTGGGACAGCCTAACTATGGCTACACCTTC. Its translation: CASGLGQPNYGYTF.

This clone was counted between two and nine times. CDR3 DNA sequence: TGCGCCAGCAGCGGACGACTAGTAAACACCGGGGAGCTGTTTTTT. Translating gives CASSGRLVNTGELFF. V gene TRBV4-1 combines with J gene TRBJ2-2, with D tentatively TRBD2 (6 bases). Germline CDR1 MGHRA, CDR2 YSYEKL. V was cut by 5 bases and J by 2 bases, with 12 bases left in between. The CDR3 runs to 15 residues.

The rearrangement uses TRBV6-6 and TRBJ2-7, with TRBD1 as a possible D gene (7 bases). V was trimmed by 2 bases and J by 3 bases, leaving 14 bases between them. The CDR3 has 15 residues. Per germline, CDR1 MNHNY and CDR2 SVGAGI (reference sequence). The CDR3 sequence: CASSYRGTADYEQYF. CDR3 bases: TGTGCCAGCAGTTACCGCGGGACAGCTGACTACGAGCAGTACTTC.

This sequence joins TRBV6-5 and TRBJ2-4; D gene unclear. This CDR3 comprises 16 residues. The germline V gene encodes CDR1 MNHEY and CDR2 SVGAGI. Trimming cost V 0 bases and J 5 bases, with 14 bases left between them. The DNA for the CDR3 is TGTGCCAGCAGTTACTCGGGCGACCGTCCCCAAAACATTCAGTACTTC. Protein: CASSYSGDRPQNIQYF.

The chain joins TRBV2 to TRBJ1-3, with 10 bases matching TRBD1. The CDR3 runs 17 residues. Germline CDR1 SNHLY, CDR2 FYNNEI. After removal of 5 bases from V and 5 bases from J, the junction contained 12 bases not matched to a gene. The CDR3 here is CASSSPLRQGARNTIYF. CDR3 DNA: TGTGCCAGCAGTTCTCCACTTCGACAGGGGGCTCGAAACACCATATATTTT.

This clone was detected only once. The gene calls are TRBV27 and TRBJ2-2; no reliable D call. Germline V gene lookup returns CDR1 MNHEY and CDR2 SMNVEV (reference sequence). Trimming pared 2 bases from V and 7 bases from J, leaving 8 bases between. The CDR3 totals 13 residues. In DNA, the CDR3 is TGTGCCAGCAGTTTAAGTCTTATCGGGGAGCTGTTTTTT. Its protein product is CASSLSLIGELFF.

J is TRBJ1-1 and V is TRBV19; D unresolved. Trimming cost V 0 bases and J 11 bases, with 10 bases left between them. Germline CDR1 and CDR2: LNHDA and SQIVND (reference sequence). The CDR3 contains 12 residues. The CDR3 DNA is TGTGCCAGTAGTATAGATCAAGGTTCGGCTTTCTTT. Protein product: CASSIDQGSAFF.

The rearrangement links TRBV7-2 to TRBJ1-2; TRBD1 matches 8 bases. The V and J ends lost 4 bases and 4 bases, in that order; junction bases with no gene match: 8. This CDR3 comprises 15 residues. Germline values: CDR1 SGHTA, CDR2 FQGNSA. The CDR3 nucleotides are TGTGCCAGCAGCTATGACAGGGGACGTAGCTATGGCTACACCTTC. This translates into CASSYDRGRSYGYTF.

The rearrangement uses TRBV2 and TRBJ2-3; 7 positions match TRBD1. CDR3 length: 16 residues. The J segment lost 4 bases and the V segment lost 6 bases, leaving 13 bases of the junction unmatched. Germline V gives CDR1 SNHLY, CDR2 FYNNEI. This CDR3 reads CASRLIDRVRADTQYF. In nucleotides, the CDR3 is TGTGCCAGCAGACTAATCGACAGGGTGAGGGCAGATACGCAGTATTTT. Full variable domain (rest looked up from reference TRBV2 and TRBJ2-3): EPEVTQTPSHQVTQMGQEVILRCVPISNHLYFYWYRQILGQKVEFLVSFYNNEISEKSEIFDDQFSVERPDGSNFTLKIRSTKLEDSAMYFCASRLIDRVRADTQYFGPGTRLTVL.

CDR3 DNA sequence: TGTGCCAGCAGCCCGGGACAGGGGGAGTTTGGCTATGGCTACACCTTC. Encoded protein: CASSPGQGEFGYGYTF. The gene calls are TRBV7-6 and TRBJ1-2; 11 nucleotides match TRBD1. V shed 5 bases and J 4 bases; nucleotides not matched to a gene: 9. Germline CDR1 and CDR2: SGHVS and FNYEAQ. The CDR3 consists of 16 residues.

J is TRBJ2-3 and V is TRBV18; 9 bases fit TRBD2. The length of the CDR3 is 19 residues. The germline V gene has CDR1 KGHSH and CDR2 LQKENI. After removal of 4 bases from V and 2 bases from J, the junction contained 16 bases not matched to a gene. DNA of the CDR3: TGTGCCAGCTCACTTACCACAGGGTTAGCGGGAGTTCACACAGATACGCAGTATTTT. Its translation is CASSLTTGLAGVHTDTQYF.

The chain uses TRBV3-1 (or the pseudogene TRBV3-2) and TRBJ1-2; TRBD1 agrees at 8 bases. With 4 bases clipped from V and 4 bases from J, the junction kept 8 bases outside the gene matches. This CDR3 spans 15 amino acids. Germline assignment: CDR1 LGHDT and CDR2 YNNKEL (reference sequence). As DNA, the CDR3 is TGTGCCAGCAGCCGAACCGGGACAGGTTTCTATGGCTACACCTTC. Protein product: CASSRTGTGFYGYTF.

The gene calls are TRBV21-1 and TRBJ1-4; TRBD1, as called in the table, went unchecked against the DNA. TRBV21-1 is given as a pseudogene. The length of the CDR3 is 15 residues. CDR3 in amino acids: CASSKEDREAEKLFF. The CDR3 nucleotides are TGTGCCAGCAGCAAAGAGGACAGGGAGGCAGAAAAACTGTTTTTT.

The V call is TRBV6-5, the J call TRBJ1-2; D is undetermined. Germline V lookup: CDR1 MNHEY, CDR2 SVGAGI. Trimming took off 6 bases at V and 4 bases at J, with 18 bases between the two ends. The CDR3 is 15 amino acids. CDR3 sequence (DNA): TGTGCCAGCAGCCAGCGGGTAGGAGGCGCCTATGGCTACACCTTC. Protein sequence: CASSQRVGGAYGYTF.

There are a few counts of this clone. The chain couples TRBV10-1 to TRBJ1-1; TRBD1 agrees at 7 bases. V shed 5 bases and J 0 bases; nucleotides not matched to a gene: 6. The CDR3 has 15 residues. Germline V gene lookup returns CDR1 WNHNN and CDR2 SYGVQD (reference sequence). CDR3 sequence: CASSSRDSLNTEAFF. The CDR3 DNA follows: TGCGCCAGCAGTTCAAGGGACAGTTTGAACACTGAAGCTTTCTTT.

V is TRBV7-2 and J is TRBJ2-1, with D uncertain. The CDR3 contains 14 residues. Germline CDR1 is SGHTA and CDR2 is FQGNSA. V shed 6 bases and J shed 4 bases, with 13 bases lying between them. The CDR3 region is CASRGPGFYNEQFF. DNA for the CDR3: TGTGCCAGCAGGGGCCCAGGATTTTACAATGAGCAGTTCTTC.

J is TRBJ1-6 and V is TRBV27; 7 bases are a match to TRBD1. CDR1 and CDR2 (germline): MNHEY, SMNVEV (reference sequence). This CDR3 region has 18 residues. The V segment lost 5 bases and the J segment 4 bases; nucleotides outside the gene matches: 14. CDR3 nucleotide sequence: TGTGCCAGCAGTCCCCGGACAGGCGCTCAAATGTATAATTCACCCCTCCACTTT. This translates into CASSPRTGAQMYNSPLHF.

The CDR3 region has the DNA TGTGCCAGTAGTATATGGGTGGGGGAGGAGACCCAGTACTTC. Amino acids: CASSIWVGEETQYF. The chain links TRBV19 to TRBJ2-5; D may correspond to TRBD1 or TRBD2 (5 bases each). Trimming shortened V by 2 bases and J by 5 bases, and 12 bases separated the two germline ends. The CDR3 is 14 amino acids. Germline lookup yields CDR1 LNHDA and CDR2 SQIVND (reference sequence).

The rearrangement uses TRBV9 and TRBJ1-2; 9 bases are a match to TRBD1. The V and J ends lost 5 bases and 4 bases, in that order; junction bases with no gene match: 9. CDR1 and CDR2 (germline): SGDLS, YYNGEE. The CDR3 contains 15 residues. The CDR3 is CASSLADRGRYGYTF. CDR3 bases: TGTGCCAGCAGTCTAGCGGACAGGGGACGCTATGGCTACACCTTC.

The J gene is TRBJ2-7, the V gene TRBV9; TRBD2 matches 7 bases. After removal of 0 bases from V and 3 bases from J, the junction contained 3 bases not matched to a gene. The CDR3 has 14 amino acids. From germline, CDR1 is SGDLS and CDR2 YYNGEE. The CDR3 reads CASSVDPSGYEQYF. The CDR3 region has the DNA TGTGCCAGCAGCGTAGATCCTAGCGGCTACGAGCAGTACTTC.

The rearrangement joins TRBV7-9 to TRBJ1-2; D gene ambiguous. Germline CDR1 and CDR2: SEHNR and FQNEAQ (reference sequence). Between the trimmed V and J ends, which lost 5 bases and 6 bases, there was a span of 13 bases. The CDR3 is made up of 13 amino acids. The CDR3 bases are TGTGCCAGCAGCCCAGAGGTTGGGGATGGCTACACCTTC. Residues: CASSPEVGDGYTF. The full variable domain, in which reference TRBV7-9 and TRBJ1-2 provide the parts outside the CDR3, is DTGVSQNPRHKITKRGQNVTFRCDPISEHNRLYWYRQTLGQGPEFLTYFQNEAQLEKSRLLSDRFSAERPKGSFSTLEIQRTEQGDSAMYLCASSPEVGDGYTFGSGTRLTVV.